This entry is about one T cell receptor (beta chain). This entry comes from a study of technical replicates of blood from several donors. Method: immunoSEQ multiplex PCR; TCRdb's copy keeps in-frame clones and lacks some. The data contain about 79,000 clones, 91% of them seen just once; the ten biggest clones take up 0.3% to 0.45%. The length of the CDR3 is 13 residues. Trimming pared 0 bases from V and 2 bases from J, leaving 5 bases between. Germline CDR1 reads SGHNT; CDR2 reads YYREEE (reference sequence). The sequence derives from a human donor in good health. Some clones in this sample may be carry-over from other donors' samples. This chain connects TRBV5-4 to TRBJ2-5; D remains unclear. Sequences were obtained from T cells isolated from PBMCs. The CDR3 nucleotides are TGTGCCAGCAGCTTGGGGCAGCAAGAGACCCAGTACTTC. Its translation: CASSLGQQETQYF.